What follows is one T cell receptor (beta chain) and its context. The data derive from a study of blood T cell repertoires in COVID-19. Method: immunoSEQ multiplex PCR; TCRdb's copy keeps in-frame clones and lacks some. This sample has 130,000 or so clones, with about 80% found just once. J gave up 2 bases and V 6 bases, and 7 bases lay outside the gene matches. The CDR3 is 15 amino acids. Germline V CDR1 and CDR2: LNHDA, SQIVND (reference sequence). The TCR originated in a woman in her sixties with acute or convalescent COVID-19. The sequenced sample was peripheral blood. The chain joins TRBV19 to TRBJ1-5; 7 bases map to TRBD1. In DNA form, the CDR3 reads TGTGCCAGTAGGAATCGACAGGGAGGCAATCAGCCCCAGCATTTT. Its translation is CASRNRQGGNQPQHF.